The T cell receptor (beta chain) described here comes from a study of sequential checkpoint blockade in melanoma. The overall study: After both sequences, patients received maintenance nivolumab.

The germline V and J ends were trimmed by 7 bases and 0 bases, with 13 bases remaining between them. Germline assignment: CDR1 MNHNS and CDR2 SASEGT. This CDR3 region has 14 residues. Sequenced by immunoSEQ multiplex PCR; TCRdb stores in-frame clones only, minus some. The profile shows some 14,000 clones, under 65% of them singletons. Treatment: randomized to nivolumab then ipilimumab (arm A) or the reverse (arm B). From thawed PBMCs, live CD3+CD8+ cells negative for CD19 and CD56 were sorted. The rearrangement joins TRBV6-1 to TRBJ2-7; D might be TRBD2 (5 bases). The sample here was CD8+ T cells sorted from blood (inferred from file names), taken from a patient given nivolumab and ipilimumab in sequence. This receptor was taken from a human donor with melanoma. DNA of the CDR3: TGTGCCAGCACCCCCCTCAGCGGCTCCTACGAGCAGTACTTC. Amino acids: CASTPLSGSYEQYF.